These 15 T cell receptor beta chains were sequenced from one sample in a study of blood T cell dynamics during melanoma immunotherapy (dated by TCRdb to 2020 to 2021). Taken with the paper, the label for time point translates to: pre-treatment baseline. Library generation was performed with the immunoSEQ multiplex PCR assay. TCRdb mirrors the immuneACCESS table, restricted to in-frame sequences. Some clones are absent from its copies; in checked studies, under half trace to an unresolved V gene, and the reason for the others is unknown. Present in this sample are some 5,000 clones, around 84% of which were seen just once. The ten largest clonotypes hold roughly a sixth of the sample. The sample consisted of blood, taken from a patient treated with checkpoint blockade. The receptor set was obtained from a human donor with melanoma.

The chain is built from TRBV2 and TRBJ2-7; D tentatively fits TRBD1 or TRBD2 (5 bases each). V was trimmed by 7 bases and J by 1 base, leaving 29 bases between them. CDR3 length: 19 amino acids. The germline gives CDR1 SNHLY, CDR2 FYNNEI. The CDR3 bases are TGTGCCAGCACCGACTTCGAATGGGCGAGAACTGAGGGGTCCTACGAGCAGTACTTC. It is translated as CASTDFEWARTEGSYEQYF.

The J gene is TRBJ1-5, the V gene TRBV6-6; no firm D call. CDR3 length: 12 amino acids. Germline-derived CDR1 and CDR2 are MNHNY and SVGAGI (reference sequence). Trimming pared 7 bases from V and 6 bases from J, leaving 10 bases between. CDR3 nucleotides: TGTGCCAGCACCCACGGGCCTCAGCCCCAGCATTTT. Translation gives CASTHGPQPQHF.

This clone occurred once. This rearrangement joins TRBV5-4 to TRBJ2-1, with 15 bases lining up with TRBD2. The CDR3 consists of 15 residues. In germline, CDR1 is SGHNT, CDR2 YYREEE (reference sequence). The ends lost 2 bases at V and 8 bases at J; junction bases unmatched: 2. The CDR3: CASSLGLAGGDEQFF. CDR3 bases: TGTGCCAGCAGCTTAGGACTAGCGGGAGGGGATGAGCAGTTCTTC.

This chain connects TRBV27 to TRBJ2-1; D is ambiguous. This CDR3 is 15 amino acids long. Germline V gives CDR1 MNHEY, CDR2 SMNVEV (reference sequence). The V end lost 8 bases, the J end lost 1 base, and 15 bases lay between the germline ends. In nucleotides, the CDR3 is TGTGCCAGCCGCAGGCTAGTTGGGTCCTACAATGAGCAGTTCTTC. Amino acids: CASRRLVGSYNEQFF.

Here the CDR3 DNA reads TGTGCCAGCAGTCCCCTGCGGGGGAGCAATCAGCCCCAGCATTTT. It codes for CASSPLRGSNQPQHF. This chain connects TRBV28 to TRBJ1-5, with D possibly matching TRBD1 (5 bases). Trimming cost V 5 bases and J 1 base, with 12 bases left between them. The V gene's germline CDR1 is MDHEN and CDR2 SYDVKM. The CDR3 spans 15 residues.

The V call is TRBV2, the J call TRBJ1-2; D remains ambiguous. The CDR3 totals 12 residues. Trimming removed 6 bases at V and 1 base at J, with 6 bases between. In germline, CDR1 is SNHLY, CDR2 FYNNEI. The CDR3 protein is CASRGNNYGYTF. DNA for the CDR3: TGTGCCAGCAGGGGTAATAACTATGGCTACACCTTC.

The count of this clone is one. The rearrangement joins TRBV9 to TRBJ2-4; 7 bases align to TRBD1. The CDR3 is 15 amino acids. Germline lookup yields CDR1 SGDLS and CDR2 YYNGEE. Germline trimming cut 3 bases from V and 1 base from J; bases unmatched to any gene: 4. The CDR3 loop reads CASSGTGVAKNIQYF. The CDR3 nucleotides are TGTGCCAGCAGCGGTACAGGGGTGGCCAAAAACATTCAGTACTTC.

V and J are TRBV6-5 and TRBJ2-2, with 8 bases matching TRBD1. The junction had 4 bases not matched to a gene; V was cut back by 10 bases and J by 3 bases. CDR3 length: 13 amino acids. The V gene's germline CDR1 is MNHEY and CDR2 SVGAGI. The CDR3 spells CATAGGYTGELFF. CDR3 nucleotide sequence: TGTGCCACCGCAGGGGGCTACACCGGGGAGCTGTTTTTT.

This clone is labeled as large. The V gene is TRBV28, the J gene TRBJ2-1; 11 nucleotides match TRBD2. The CDR3 length is 13 residues. Germline CDR1 MDHEN, CDR2 SYDVKM. V lost 10 bases and J lost 4; bases outside the gene matches: 3. CDR3: CAISGGGYNEQFF. The CDR3, as DNA: TGTGCCATTAGCGGGGGGGGGTACAATGAGCAGTTCTTC.

This rearrangement joins TRBV7-2 to TRBJ2-1, with TRBD2 identical over 9 bases. With 4 bases clipped from V and 5 bases from J, the junction kept 9 bases outside the gene matches. From germline, CDR1 is SGHTA and CDR2 FQGNSA. The CDR3 spans 16 residues. The CDR3 spells CASSSPGLASHNEQFF. DNA for the CDR3: TGTGCCAGCAGCTCACCGGGACTAGCATCACACAATGAGCAGTTCTTC.

This chain uses TRBV21-1 with TRBJ2-1; TRBD2, as called in the table, went unchecked against the DNA. TRBV21-1 represents a pseudogene. The CDR3 loop spans 23 amino acids. CDR3 sequence: CASSKGSSPVLAQTPTSYNEQFF. As DNA, the CDR3 is TGTGCCAGCAGCAAAGGTTCTTCCCCCGTCCTAGCGCAAACACCGACATCCTACAATGAGCAGTTCTTC.

This rearrangement joins TRBV5-1 to TRBJ2-2; perhaps TRBD1 as D (5 bases). Germline CDR1 and CDR2: SGHRS and YFSETQ. With 4 bases removed from V and 1 base from J, the gap between germline ends came to 26 bases. CDR3 length: 20 residues. In nucleotides, the CDR3 is TGCGCCAGCAGCCTTGTGCGCACGTCTGAGACAGCGTTGAACACCGGGGAGCTGTTTTTT. Its protein product is CASSLVRTSETALNTGELFF.

The gene calls are TRBV7-2 and TRBJ2-2; 7 bases line up with TRBD1. The V and J ends lost 5 bases and 2 bases, in that order; junction bases with no gene match: 8. The V gene's germline CDR1 is SGHTA and CDR2 FQGNSA. The CDR3 sequence is 16 residues long. In nucleotides, the CDR3 is TGTGCCAGCAGCACCTCCGGGACAGACAACACCGGGGAGCTGTTTTTT. Its protein product is CASSTSGTDNTGELFF.

The CDR3 is CASSRDQALNTEAFF. In DNA, the CDR3 is TGTGCCAGCAGTAGGGACCAAGCTTTGAACACTGAAGCTTTCTTT. The chain is built from TRBV6-1 and TRBJ1-1; weak D call: TRBD1 (5 bases). CDR3 length: 15 residues. Per germline, CDR1 MNHNS and CDR2 SASEGT. Trimming shortened V by 5 bases and J by 0 bases, and 13 bases separated the two germline ends.

As for this clone: This CDR3 is also generated by other DNA sequences in the sample. J is TRBJ2-2 and V is TRBV27; D is unresolved. The CDR3 is made up of 16 amino acids. CDR1 is MNHEY and CDR2 is SMNVEV in the germline V gene (reference sequence). V lost 5 bases and J 6 bases, leaving 19 bases between the germline ends. CDR3 nucleotide sequence: TGTGCCAGCAGTCGGCTTGGAACTCAATCGCCCGGGGAGCTGTTTTTT. This gives the protein CASSRLGTQSPGELFF.